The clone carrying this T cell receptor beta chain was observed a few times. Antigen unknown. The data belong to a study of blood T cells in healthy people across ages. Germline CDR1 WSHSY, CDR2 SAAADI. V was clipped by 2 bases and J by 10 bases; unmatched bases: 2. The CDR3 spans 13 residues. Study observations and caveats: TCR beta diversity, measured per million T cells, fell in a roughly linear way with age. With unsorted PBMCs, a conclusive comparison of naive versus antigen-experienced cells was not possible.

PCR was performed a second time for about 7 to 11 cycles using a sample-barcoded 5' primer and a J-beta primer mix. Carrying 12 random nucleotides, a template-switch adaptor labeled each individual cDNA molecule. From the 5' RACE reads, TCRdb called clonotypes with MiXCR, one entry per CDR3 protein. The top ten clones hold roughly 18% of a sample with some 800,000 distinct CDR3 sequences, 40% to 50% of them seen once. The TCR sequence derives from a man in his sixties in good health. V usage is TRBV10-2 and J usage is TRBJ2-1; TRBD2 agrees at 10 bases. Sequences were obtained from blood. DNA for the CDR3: TGCGCCAGCAGTGAGCCGGGACTAGCGGAGCAGTTCTTC. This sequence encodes CASSEPGLAEQFF.